A selection of T cell receptor beta chains follows, all from one sample in a study of blood T cell repertoires in COVID-19. Assay: immunoSEQ multiplex PCR; the TCRdb copy retains only in-frame clones and omits some. In the table there are under 300,000 clones, roughly 77% of which are singletons. Sequencing was carried out using peripheral blood. These receptors came from a woman at least 80 years old with acute or convalescent COVID-19. Both conserved end residues are part of each CDR3. Fields, in order: J gene, V gene, D gene, clone size, CDR3 protein, CDR3 DNA. A D gene is named only where the DNA matches it firmly. Clone size is given for some rows only: seen once, a few or many times, or a class if the clone is expanded.

j_call: TRBJ1-6
v_call: TRBV7-2
d_call: .
clone_size: .
cdr3_aa: CASRQEGYNSPLHF
cdr3_nt: TGTGCCAGCAGACAGGAGGGCTATAATTCACCCCTCCACTTT

j_call: TRBJ1-1
v_call: TRBV27
d_call: .
clone_size: .
cdr3_aa: CASSFQGPTEAFF
cdr3_nt: TGTGCCAGCAGTTTTCAGGGCCCCACTGAAGCTTTCTTT

j_call: TRBJ2-7
v_call: TRBV3-1/TRBV3-2
d_call: .
clone_size: once
cdr3_aa: CASSQDPMTSYEQYF
cdr3_nt: TGTGCCAGCAGCCAAGATCCGATGACTAGCTACGAGCAGTACTTC

j_call: TRBJ1-1
v_call: TRBV3-1/TRBV3-2
d_call: .
clone_size: once
cdr3_aa: CASSHRQNTEAFF
cdr3_nt: TGTGCCAGCAGCCATAGACAGAACACTGAAGCTTTCTTT

j_call: TRBJ1-1
v_call: TRBV6-5
d_call: TRBD1
clone_size: few
cdr3_aa: CASSPDRGRTEAFF
cdr3_nt: TGTGCCAGCAGCCCCGACAGGGGAAGAACTGAAGCTTTCTTT

j_call: TRBJ1-5
v_call: TRBV3-1/TRBV3-2
d_call: TRBD1
clone_size: .
cdr3_aa: CASSFPIPGQPFSNQPQHF
cdr3_nt: TGTGCCAGCAGCTTCCCCATCCCGGGACAGCCATTTAGCAATCAGCCCCAGCATTTT

j_call: TRBJ1-1
v_call: TRBV12-3/TRBV12-4
d_call: .
clone_size: .
cdr3_aa: CASSLGRTEAFF
cdr3_nt: TGTGCCAGCAGCCTAGGGAGGACTGAAGCTTTCTTT

j_call: TRBJ1-5
v_call: TRBV6-5
d_call: .
clone_size: .
cdr3_aa: CASSRTISNQPQHF
cdr3_nt: TGTGCCAGCAGTAGGACAATTAGCAATCAGCCCCAGCATTTT

j_call: TRBJ2-3
v_call: TRBV6-1
d_call: TRBD2
clone_size: few
cdr3_aa: CASSERGLAGARTDTQYF
cdr3_nt: TGTGCCAGCAGTGAACGGGGACTAGCGGGAGCCCGCACAGATACGCAGTATTTT

j_call: TRBJ2-2
v_call: TRBV5-4
d_call: TRBD2
clone_size: few
cdr3_aa: CASSPSGVGSGELFF
cdr3_nt: TGTGCCAGCAGCCCTAGCGGGGTTGGGTCCGGGGAGCTGTTTTTT

j_call: TRBJ2-3
v_call: TRBV6-5
d_call: TRBD1
clone_size: .
cdr3_aa: CASSQGQYTDTQYF
cdr3_nt: TGTGCCAGCAGCCAGGGACAGTACACAGATACGCAGTATTTT

j_call: TRBJ1-4
v_call: TRBV6-5
d_call: .
clone_size: .
cdr3_aa: CASSIQTTNEKLFF
cdr3_nt: TGTGCCAGCAGTATTCAGACAACTAATGAAAAACTGTTTTTT

j_call: TRBJ2-1
v_call: TRBV18
d_call: TRBD2
clone_size: .
cdr3_aa: CASSPALAGGPSHEQFF
cdr3_nt: TGTGCCAGCTCACCTGCTTTGGCGGGGGGGCCTTCCCATGAGCAGTTCTTC

j_call: TRBJ1-6
v_call: TRBV28
d_call: TRBD1
clone_size: .
cdr3_aa: CASSHGTGGSSPLHF
cdr3_nt: TGTGCCAGCAGCCACGGGACAGGGGGCAGTTCACCCCTCCACTTT

j_call: TRBJ1-2
v_call: TRBV27
d_call: .
clone_size: .
cdr3_aa: CASSLSKPRSYGYTF
cdr3_nt: TGTGCCAGCAGTTTATCGAAGCCCCGGAGCTATGGCTACACCTTC

j_call: TRBJ2-7
v_call: TRBV5-1
d_call: TRBD2
clone_size: .
cdr3_aa: CASSKQTSGSPYEQYF
cdr3_nt: TGCGCCAGCAGCAAACAGACTAGCGGGAGCCCCTACGAGCAGTACTTC

j_call: TRBJ1-6
v_call: TRBV7-9
d_call: .
clone_size: once
cdr3_aa: CASSLGQGGDSPLHF
cdr3_nt: TGTGCCAGCAGCTTAGGGCAGGGAGGGGATTCACCCCTCCACTTT

j_call: TRBJ2-5
v_call: TRBV29-1
d_call: .
clone_size: .
cdr3_aa: CSVIGGPSETQYF
cdr3_nt: TGCAGCGTTATAGGAGGGCCGTCAGAGACCCAGTACTTC